Listed below are T cell receptor beta chains from one sample, sequenced in a study of T cell responses to AZD1222 COVID-19 vaccine. Profiled with immunoSEQ multiplex PCR; TCRdb holds only in-frame clones, not every one. Here the sample spans approximately 74,000 clones, 70% to 90% being singletons. The sequenced sample was peripheral blood, obtained 28 days after the second AZD1222 dose. These receptors came from an adult who received the AZD1222 COVID-19 vaccine. Each CDR3 is given with its conserved first and last residue. D genes are given only for firm matches. Some rows mark clone size as missing; the rest say once, few, many or name a class of expanded clone.

len: 13
v_gene: TRBV9
j_gene: TRBJ1-1
abundance: once
d_gene: TRBD1
CDR3aa: CASSVSQGAEAFF
CDR3nt: TGTGCCAGCAGCGTATCACAGGGGGCTGAAGCTTTCTTT

len: 17
v_gene: TRBV7-3
j_gene: TRBJ2-1
abundance: .
d_gene: TRBD2
CDR3aa: CASSLTRTSGIRNEQFF
CDR3nt: TGTGCCAGCAGCTTAACGCGGACTAGCGGGATTCGTAATGAGCAGTTCTTC

len: 17
v_gene: TRBV18
j_gene: TRBJ1-6
abundance: .
d_gene: .
CDR3aa: CASSPRTTRGPNSPLHF
CDR3nt: TGTGCCAGCTCACCCCGTACCACTAGGGGTCCGAATTCACCCCTCCACTTT

len: 13
v_gene: TRBV14
j_gene: TRBJ2-1
abundance: .
d_gene: TRBD1
CDR3aa: CASTGQSYNEQFF
CDR3nt: TGTGCCAGCACGGGACAGTCCTACAATGAGCAGTTCTTC

len: 14
v_gene: TRBV6-5
j_gene: TRBJ2-7
abundance: .
d_gene: TRBD1
CDR3aa: CASRNTGEIYEQYF
CDR3nt: TGTGCCAGCCGCAATACAGGGGAGATCTACGAGCAGTACTTC

len: 16
v_gene: TRBV18
j_gene: TRBJ2-7
abundance: .
d_gene: TRBD1
CDR3aa: CASSGQGGGRRDEQYF
CDR3nt: TGTGCCAGCTCAGGACAGGGGGGAGGACGCAGGGACGAGCAGTACTTC

len: 14
v_gene: TRBV5-1
j_gene: TRBJ2-1
abundance: .
d_gene: TRBD2
CDR3aa: CASSGMLAGYEQFF
CDR3nt: TGCGCCAGCAGCGGGATGCTAGCGGGATATGAGCAGTTCTTC

len: 15
v_gene: TRBV19
j_gene: TRBJ1-5
abundance: .
d_gene: .
CDR3aa: CASSLGGLSNQPQHF
CDR3nt: TGTGCCAGTAGTCTTGGGGGGCTCAGCAATCAGCCCCAGCATTTT

len: 14
v_gene: TRBV6-5
j_gene: TRBJ1-1
abundance: .
d_gene: TRBD1
CDR3aa: CASSYGDRDTEAFF
CDR3nt: TGTGCCAGCAGTTACGGGGACAGGGACACTGAAGCTTTCTTT

len: 15
v_gene: TRBV10-1
j_gene: TRBJ1-1
abundance: once
d_gene: TRBD1
CDR3aa: CASSPGQGARVEAFF
CDR3nt: TGCGCCAGCAGTCCGGGACAGGGGGCGCGAGTCGAAGCTTTCTTT

len: 14
v_gene: TRBV19
j_gene: TRBJ1-3
abundance: .
d_gene: TRBD1
CDR3aa: CASSEGAPGNTIYF
CDR3nt: TGTGCCAGTAGCGAGGGGGCCCCTGGAAACACCATATATTTT

len: 13
v_gene: TRBV19
j_gene: TRBJ1-6
abundance: .
d_gene: TRBD1
CDR3aa: CASKGQGNSPLHF
CDR3nt: TGTGCCAGTAAGGGACAGGGTAATTCACCCCTCCACTTT

len: 14
v_gene: TRBV9
j_gene: TRBJ1-2
abundance: .
d_gene: .
CDR3aa: CASSVGWGDDGYTF
CDR3nt: TGTGCCAGCAGCGTAGGGTGGGGGGACGACGGCTACACCTTC

len: 11
v_gene: TRBV30
j_gene: TRBJ2-7
abundance: .
d_gene: .
CDR3aa: CAWRGYNEQYF
CDR3nt: TGTGCCTGGAGGGGTTACAACGAGCAGTACTTC

len: 19
v_gene: TRBV5-1
j_gene: TRBJ1-3
abundance: .
d_gene: .
CDR3aa: CASSLGTSLSINAGNTIYF
CDR3nt: TGCGCCAGCAGCTTGGGGACTTCCCTCTCCATCAATGCGGGAAACACCATATATTTT

len: 16
v_gene: TRBV15
j_gene: TRBJ2-7
abundance: .
d_gene: TRBD2
CDR3aa: CATSRAKSGSGYEQYF
CDR3nt: TGTGCCACCAGCAGAGCCAAAAGCGGGAGTGGATACGAGCAGTACTTC

len: 14
v_gene: TRBV29-1
j_gene: TRBJ1-2
abundance: .
d_gene: .
CDR3aa: CSVDPRGLSSGYTF
CDR3nt: TGCAGCGTTGACCCCCGGGGTTTAAGTAGCGGCTACACCTTC

len: 15
v_gene: TRBV6-2/TRBV6-3
j_gene: TRBJ1-2
abundance: once
d_gene: .
CDR3aa: CASSYGAVLNYGYTF
CDR3nt: TGTGCCAGCAGTTACGGGGCAGTACTAAACTATGGCTACACCTTC

len: 13
v_gene: TRBV7-8
j_gene: TRBJ1-5
abundance: .
d_gene: .
CDR3aa: CASSLPRNQPQHF
CDR3nt: TGTGCCAGCAGCTTGCCGCGGAATCAGCCCCAGCATTTT

len: 13
v_gene: TRBV19
j_gene: TRBJ1-6
abundance: .
d_gene: .
CDR3aa: CASSIVDNSPLHF
CDR3nt: TGTGCCAGTAGTATAGTAGATAATTCACCCCTCCACTTT

len: 13
v_gene: TRBV12-3/TRBV12-4
j_gene: TRBJ2-7
abundance: .
d_gene: .
CDR3aa: CASRPGVSYEQYF
CDR3nt: TGTGCCAGCAGGCCGGGGGTCTCCTACGAGCAGTACTTC

len: 14
v_gene: TRBV2
j_gene: TRBJ2-2
abundance: .
d_gene: .
CDR3aa: CATRLEGNTGELFF
CDR3nt: TGTGCAACCAGACTAGAGGGGAACACCGGGGAGCTGTTTTTT

len: 15
v_gene: TRBV6-5
j_gene: TRBJ2-5
abundance: .
d_gene: .
CDR3aa: CASSYQPPKGETQYF
CDR3nt: TGTGCCAGCAGTTACCAGCCCCCCAAGGGGGAGACCCAGTACTTC

len: 16
v_gene: TRBV27
j_gene: TRBJ1-5
abundance: once
d_gene: TRBD1
CDR3aa: CASSSRGDRGRQPQHF
CDR3nt: TGTGCCAGCAGTTCCCGTGGGGACAGGGGGCGTCAGCCCCAGCATTTT

len: 14
v_gene: TRBV19
j_gene: TRBJ1-1
abundance: once
d_gene: .
CDR3aa: CASRDTSMNTEAFF
CDR3nt: TGTGCCAGCAGGGACACCTCCATGAACACTGAAGCTTTCTTT

len: 13
v_gene: TRBV2
j_gene: TRBJ2-1
abundance: .
d_gene: .
CDR3aa: CASSASPVGEQFF
CDR3nt: TGTGCCAGCAGTGCCTCCCCGGTAGGCGAGCAGTTCTTC

len: 15
v_gene: TRBV18
j_gene: TRBJ2-5
abundance: .
d_gene: .
CDR3aa: CASQRAPDSQETQYF
CDR3nt: TGTGCCAGCCAACGGGCCCCAGACTCCCAAGAGACCCAGTACTTC

len: 12
v_gene: TRBV30
j_gene: TRBJ1-2
abundance: .
d_gene: .
CDR3aa: CAWSPGPYGYTF
CDR3nt: TGTGCCTGGAGCCCGGGCCCTTATGGCTACACCTTC

len: 11
v_gene: TRBV12-3/TRBV12-4
j_gene: TRBJ2-1
abundance: .
d_gene: .
CDR3aa: CASSRSDEQFF
CDR3nt: TGTGCCAGCAGCCGTAGCGATGAGCAGTTCTTC

len: 14
v_gene: TRBV6-5
j_gene: TRBJ2-1
abundance: .
d_gene: TRBD2
CDR3aa: CASRLAGGRNEQFF
CDR3nt: TGTGCCAGCCGACTAGCGGGAGGGAGAAATGAGCAGTTCTTC

len: 15
v_gene: TRBV14
j_gene: TRBJ1-2
abundance: many
d_gene: TRBD1
CDR3aa: CASSPGQGKLSGYTF
CDR3nt: TGTGCCAGCAGCCCGGGACAGGGGAAGTTGTCGGGCTACACCTTC

len: 15
v_gene: TRBV5-1
j_gene: TRBJ2-3
abundance: .
d_gene: .
CDR3aa: CASSFAGEGADTQYF
CDR3nt: TGCGCCAGCAGCTTTGCGGGAGAGGGGGCAGATACGCAGTATTTT

len: 17
v_gene: TRBV6-6
j_gene: TRBJ1-4
abundance: .
d_gene: TRBD1
CDR3aa: CASSPGTGVGYNEKLFF
CDR3nt: TGTGCCAGCAGTCCCGGGACAGGGGTGGGGTATAATGAAAAACTGTTTTTT

len: 16
v_gene: TRBV27
j_gene: TRBJ2-7
abundance: .
d_gene: .
CDR3aa: CASSFRLTTKSYEQYF
CDR3nt: TGTGCCAGCAGTTTCCGTCTAACCACAAAGAGCTACGAGCAGTACTTC

len: 16
v_gene: TRBV19
j_gene: TRBJ1-2
abundance: .
d_gene: TRBD1
CDR3aa: CASITDRVECDYGYTF
CDR3nt: TGTGCCAGTATAACGGACAGGGTAGAATGCGACTATGGCTACACCTTC

len: 12
v_gene: TRBV12-3/TRBV12-4
j_gene: TRBJ1-5
abundance: .
d_gene: .
CDR3aa: CASSSGNQPQHF
CDR3nt: TGTGCCAGCAGTTCCGGGAATCAGCCCCAGCATTTT

len: 15
v_gene: TRBV7-7
j_gene: TRBJ2-7
abundance: once
d_gene: TRBD2
CDR3aa: CASSEGLAGHYEQYF
CDR3nt: TGTGCTAGCAGCGAGGGACTAGCGGGGCACTACGAGCAGTACTTC

len: 15
v_gene: TRBV7-2
j_gene: TRBJ2-7
abundance: .
d_gene: .
CDR3aa: CASSFWSGASYEQYF
CDR3nt: TGTGCCAGCAGCTTTTGGTCCGGAGCCTCCTACGAGCAGTACTTC

len: 17
v_gene: TRBV5-1
j_gene: TRBJ2-1
abundance: .
d_gene: TRBD1
CDR3aa: CASSLFAGGSSYNEQFF
CDR3nt: TGCGCCAGCAGCTTGTTCGCAGGGGGCAGTTCCTACAATGAGCAGTTCTTC

len: 13
v_gene: TRBV19
j_gene: TRBJ1-1
abundance: .
d_gene: .
CDR3aa: CASSPMSISEAFF
CDR3nt: TGTGCCAGTAGCCCGATGTCTATATCTGAAGCTTTCTTT

len: 13
v_gene: TRBV6-5
j_gene: TRBJ2-3
abundance: .
d_gene: .
CDR3aa: CASSPPTPDTQYF
CDR3nt: TGTGCCAGCAGTCCCCCAACCCCGGATACGCAGTATTTT

len: 15
v_gene: TRBV6-4
j_gene: TRBJ2-1
abundance: .
d_gene: TRBD2
CDR3aa: CASSSGTSGVGEQFF
CDR3nt: TGTGCCAGCAGTTCCGGGACTAGCGGGGTAGGGGAGCAGTTCTTC

len: 14
v_gene: TRBV19
j_gene: TRBJ1-1
abundance: .
d_gene: .
CDR3aa: CASSIPLSDTEAFF
CDR3nt: TGTGCCAGTAGTATCCCCCTTTCGGACACTGAAGCTTTCTTT

len: 13
v_gene: TRBV5-1
j_gene: TRBJ1-2
abundance: .
d_gene: TRBD1
CDR3aa: CASSLTGDDGYTF
CDR3nt: TGCGCCAGCAGCTTGACAGGGGACGATGGCTACACCTTC

len: 17
v_gene: TRBV28
j_gene: TRBJ2-1
abundance: .
d_gene: .
CDR3aa: CASSSSRPGGSYNEQFF
CDR3nt: TGTGCCAGCAGTTCCTCCCGACCCGGGGGCTCCTACAATGAGCAGTTCTTC

len: 16
v_gene: TRBV5-4
j_gene: TRBJ2-7
abundance: .
d_gene: TRBD2
CDR3aa: CASSTGGRPYSYEQYF
CDR3nt: TGTGCCAGCAGCACGGGCGGGAGGCCCTACTCCTACGAGCAGTACTTC

len: 16
v_gene: TRBV4-3
j_gene: TRBJ2-6
abundance: .
d_gene: .
CDR3aa: CASSQGAGAGANVLTF
CDR3nt: TGCGCCAGCAGCCAAGGGGCAGGGGCTGGGGCCAACGTCCTGACTTTC

len: 17
v_gene: TRBV12-2
j_gene: TRBJ1-2
abundance: .
d_gene: .
CDR3aa: CASRLDRRANRGDGYTF
CDR3nt: TGTGCAAGTCGCTTAGACCGACGGGCCAACAGGGGCGATGGCTACACCTTC

len: 13
v_gene: TRBV30
j_gene: TRBJ1-1
abundance: .
d_gene: .
CDR3aa: CAWSVADLTEAFF
CDR3nt: TGTGCCTGGAGTGTGGCTGATCTAACTGAAGCTTTCTTT

len: 15
v_gene: TRBV7-9
j_gene: TRBJ1-2
abundance: .
d_gene: .
CDR3aa: CASSPLVGQEHGYTF
CDR3nt: TGTGCCAGCAGCCCCCTGGTGGGCCAGGAGCATGGCTACACCTTC

len: 14
v_gene: TRBV30
j_gene: TRBJ1-5
abundance: .
d_gene: .
CDR3aa: CAWRGAGVNQPQHF
CDR3nt: TGTGCCTGGCGTGGAGCAGGGGTGAATCAGCCCCAGCATTTT

len: 15
v_gene: TRBV7-9
j_gene: TRBJ2-5
abundance: once
d_gene: .
CDR3aa: CASSYRRVEGETQYF
CDR3nt: TGTGCCAGCAGCTACCGCAGGGTGGAGGGAGAGACCCAGTACTTC

len: 14
v_gene: TRBV6-5
j_gene: TRBJ1-5
abundance: .
d_gene: .
CDR3aa: CASSEAGSGKPQHF
CDR3nt: TGTGCCAGCAGCGAGGCAGGGTCGGGTAAGCCCCAGCATTTT

len: 14
v_gene: TRBV19
j_gene: TRBJ1-1
abundance: .
d_gene: TRBD1
CDR3aa: CASSPGQKNTEAFF
CDR3nt: TGTGCCAGTAGTCCGGGACAGAAGAACACTGAAGCTTTCTTT

len: 11
v_gene: TRBV30
j_gene: TRBJ1-1
abundance: .
d_gene: .
CDR3aa: CAWKRQTEAFF
CDR3nt: TGTGCCTGGAAGAGACAGACTGAAGCTTTCTTT

len: 15
v_gene: TRBV18
j_gene: TRBJ1-2
abundance: .
d_gene: TRBD1
CDR3aa: CASSAPPQGAHGYTF
CDR3nt: TGTGCCAGCTCAGCACCTCCCCAGGGGGCGCATGGCTACACCTTC

len: 15
v_gene: TRBV9
j_gene: TRBJ1-2
abundance: .
d_gene: .
CDR3aa: CASSVEAGSNYGYTF
CDR3nt: TGTGCCAGCAGCGTAGAGGCAGGGAGTAACTATGGCTACACCTTC

len: 13
v_gene: TRBV12-3/TRBV12-4
j_gene: TRBJ1-2
abundance: .
d_gene: .
CDR3aa: CASSLGVLYGYTF
CDR3nt: TGTGCCAGCAGTTTAGGAGTTCTCTATGGCTACACCTTC

len: 13
v_gene: TRBV7-2
j_gene: TRBJ1-5
abundance: .
d_gene: .
CDR3aa: CASSQNRVQPQHF
CDR3nt: TGTGCCAGCAGCCAGAACAGGGTACAGCCCCAGCATTTT